This TCR beta chain emerged from a study of cytomegalovirus exposure and HLA in healthy donors. It was with 60 Vbeta and 13 Jbeta primers that the PCR ran. Clones were read by immunoSEQ multiplex PCR, and TCRdb kept only the in-frame ones, dropping some. The top ten hold around 13% of the sample, which has roughly 150,000 clones, 60% to 85% seen once. The TCR sequence derives from a man aged 40-50 years in good health and CMV-seropositive. The sample comprised PBMCs.

CDR3 sequence: CATSGGQEPYNEQFF. The CDR3 nucleotides are TGTGCCACCAGCGGAGGACAGGAACCCTACAATGAGCAGTTCTTC. The chain recombines TRBV15 with TRBJ2-1; 7 bases align to TRBD1. With 5 bases clipped from V and 2 bases from J, the junction kept 6 bases outside the gene matches. CDR1 and CDR2 (germline): LNHNV, YYDKDF (reference sequence). The CDR3 loop spans 15 amino acids.